These 21 T cell receptor beta chains were all obtained from the same sample, sequenced in a study of control samples from healthy donors and cancer patients. Profiled with immunoSEQ multiplex PCR; TCRdb holds only in-frame clones, not every one. The sample totals about 190,000 clones; its top ten clones hold around 2%. Sequencing used blood. The receptors shown here come from a young woman in good health.

This sequence joins TRBV6-5 and TRBJ2-7; 10 positions agree with TRBD2. Per the germline V gene, CDR1 is MNHEY and CDR2 is SVGAGI. This CDR3 has 15 residues. Germline trimming cut 6 bases from V and 0 bases from J; bases unmatched to any gene: 5. Written as DNA, the CDR3 is TGTGCCAGCAGGCAACTAGCGGGGAGCTCCTACGAGCAGTACTTC. Amino acids: CASRQLAGSSYEQYF.

The chain combines TRBV5-6 with TRBJ1-5; tentative D call: TRBD1 (6 bases). V was shortened by 3 bases and J by 4 bases, with 11 bases between the two germline ends. Germline assignment: CDR1 SGHDT and CDR2 YYEEEE. This CDR3 is 14 amino acids long. Here the CDR3 reads CASSWRGTNQPQHF. DNA for the CDR3: TGTGCCAGCAGCTGGCGGGGGACAAATCAGCCCCAGCATTTT.

This chain connects TRBV4-1 to TRBJ1-1, with D possibly TRBD1 on 5 matching bases. The CDR3 contains 15 residues. The V gene lost 8 bases and the J gene lost 6 bases, with 22 bases spanning the gap. Germline loops: CDR1 MGHRA, CDR2 YSYEKL. In nucleotides, the CDR3 is TGCGCCAGCGTGCTTGGAGCAGGGAGAGGGTCTGAAGCTTTCTTT. This codes for CASVLGAGRGSEAFF.

The rearrangement links TRBV2 to TRBJ1-4, with unresolved D. Trimming removed 2 bases at V and 0 bases at J, with 13 bases between. The CDR3 is made up of 17 amino acids. Germline V gene sequence: CDR1 SNHLY, CDR2 FYNNEI. The CDR3 DNA follows: TGTGCCAGCAGTGAACGGGTACTGAGTGCAACTAATGAAAAACTGTTTTTT. It is translated as CASSERVLSATNEKLFF.

The chain couples TRBV6-5 to TRBJ1-1, with D possibly matching TRBD1 (6 bases). Between the trimmed V and J ends, which lost 6 bases and 5 bases, there was a span of 19 bases. This CDR3 contains 15 residues. CDR1 and CDR2 (germline): MNHEY, SVGAGI. CDR3 DNA: TGTGCCAGCAGCCCCACAACGGGGGCGCTTACTGAAGCTTTCTTT. Amino acids: CASSPTTGALTEAFF.

The chain couples TRBV6-5 to TRBJ1-1; 9 nucleotides agree with TRBD1. V lost 8 bases and J lost 1; bases outside the gene matches: 8. This CDR3 is 15 amino acids long. Germline CDR1 MNHEY, CDR2 SVGAGI. The CDR3 DNA reads TGTGCCAGCGGCGGACAGGGGATTAGGAACACTGAAGCTTTCTTT. Its protein is CASGGQGIRNTEAFF.

The genes are TRBV28 and TRBJ1-2, with D unclear. Per the germline V gene, CDR1 is MDHEN and CDR2 is SYDVKM. This CDR3 region has 17 residues. V was trimmed by 4 bases and J by 0 bases, leaving 18 bases between them. The chain's CDR3 is CASSSSPLRGANYGYTF. The CDR3 DNA is TGTGCCAGCAGTTCTAGCCCTCTACGGGGAGCTAACTATGGCTACACCTTC.

The chain has TRBV28 and TRBJ1-1; D might be TRBD1 (6 bases). This CDR3 has 16 amino acids. The germline V gene has CDR1 MDHEN and CDR2 SYDVKM. The germline V and J ends were trimmed by 4 bases and 3 bases, with 18 bases remaining between them. The CDR3 DNA is TGTGCCAGCAGTTCCGCCGGGGGGGCCCTGCACACTGAAGCTTTCTTT. Translating it yields CASSSAGGALHTEAFF.

V and J are TRBV14 and TRBJ2-7, with D possibly being TRBD1 or TRBD2 (5 bases each). The CDR3 has 11 amino acids. The germline V gene encodes CDR1 SGHDN and CDR2 FVKESK. The germline V and J ends were trimmed by 5 bases and 7 bases, with 9 bases remaining between them. The CDR3 DNA is TGTGCCAGCAGCGAGGGGCGGGAGCAGTACTTC. Its translation: CASSEGREQYF. The variable domain in full, completed from reference TRBV14 and TRBJ2-7, reads EAGVTQFPSHSVIEKGQTVTLRCDPISGHDNLYWYRRVMGKEIKFLLHFVKESKQDESGMPNNRFLAERTGGTYSTLKVQPAELEDSGVYFCASSEGREQYFGPGTRLTVT.

The rearrangement joins TRBV27 to TRBJ1-2; D possibly corresponds to TRBD1 (6 bases). Germline V gives CDR1 MNHEY, CDR2 SMNVEV (reference sequence). The CDR3 has 14 amino acids. The V gene lost 6 bases and the J gene lost 4 bases, with 15 bases spanning the gap. The CDR3, as DNA: TGTGCCAGCAGCGTAGGGGGACGGTCCTATGGCTACACCTTC. It specifies CASSVGGRSYGYTF.

The chain joins TRBV7-2 to TRBJ2-3; 15 nucleotides line up with TRBD2. Germline values: CDR1 SGHTA, CDR2 FQGNSA. The V gene end was trimmed by 6 bases and the J gene end by 7 bases; junction bases not matched to a gene: 5. The CDR3 runs to 15 residues. The DNA of the CDR3 is TGTGCCAGCAGGGGACTAGCGGGGGGCCCATATACGCAGTATTTT. Translating it yields CASRGLAGGPYTQYF.

A word on this clone: Other DNA sequences in this sample translate to the same CDR3. The chain carries TRBV7-9 and TRBJ1-2; D not resolved. The CDR3 totals 10 residues. Germline CDR1 reads SEHNR; CDR2 reads FQNEAQ (reference sequence). V lost 1 base to trimming and J lost 6 bases, with 0 bases between them. CDR3 DNA sequence: TGTGCCAGCAGCTTAGATGGCTACACCTTC. This gives the protein CASSLDGYTF.

This chain joins TRBV6-5 and TRBJ1-2; the D gene is possibly TRBD1 (5 bases). The CDR3 is 12 residues long. Germline V gives CDR1 MNHEY, CDR2 SVGAGI. V lost 5 bases and J 13 bases, leaving 17 bases between the germline ends. CDR3 loop: CASSQYLGHATF. The CDR3 DNA reads as TGTGCCAGCAGTCAGTACCTGGGGCATGCCACCTTC.

The J gene is TRBJ2-5, the V gene TRBV28; TRBD2 agrees at 7 bases. The CDR3 covers 18 residues. V trimming: 3 bases; J trimming: 2 bases; junction bases outside the gene matches: 15. Germline V lookup: CDR1 MDHEN, CDR2 SYDVKM. The DNA of the CDR3 is TGTGCCAGCAGTTTTTTAAACTTTAGACTAGCCACACAAGAGACCCAGTACTTC. Translation: CASSFLNFRLATQETQYF.

This rearrangement joins TRBV9 to TRBJ2-1; 7 bases are a match to TRBD1. Germline V gene data show CDR1 as SGDLS and CDR2 as YYNGEE. Trimming removed 2 bases from V and 6 bases from J; junction bases left unmatched: 8. The CDR3 spans 15 residues. DNA of the CDR3: TGTGCCAGCAGCGTTCAAGGACAGGCCTCCAATGAGCAGTTCTTC. As protein: CASSVQGQASNEQFF.

The chain employs TRBV7-8 and TRBJ2-3, with D uncertain. This CDR3 comprises 14 residues. The germline gives CDR1 SGHVS, CDR2 FQNEAQ. Deletions cut 2 bases from V and 2 bases from J, with 8 bases between. CDR3 loop: CASSLRPYTDTQYF. The CDR3 region has the DNA TGTGCCAGCAGCTTACGTCCGTACACAGATACGCAGTATTTT.

The chain is built from TRBV9 and TRBJ1-2; 8 bases are a match to TRBD1. The CDR3 length is 17 residues. The trim removed 0 bases at V and 4 bases at J, leaving 11 bases unmatched. The V gene's germline CDR1 is SGDLS and CDR2 YYNGEE. The CDR3 is CASSVAPSTGVGYGYTF. The CDR3 nucleotides read TGTGCCAGCAGCGTAGCTCCCTCGACAGGGGTCGGCTATGGCTACACCTTC. The variable domain in full, completed from reference TRBV9 and TRBJ1-2, reads DSGVTQTPKHLITATGQRVTLRCSPRSGDLSVYWYQQSLDQGLQFLIQYYNGEERAKGNILERFSAQQFPDLHSELNLSSLELGDSALYFCASSVAPSTGVGYGYTFGSGTRLTVV.

The J gene is TRBJ1-2, the V gene TRBV6-6; the match to TRBD1 covers 7 bases. V shed 7 bases and J 1 base; nucleotides not matched to a gene: 9. The germline gives CDR1 MNHNY, CDR2 SVGAGI (reference sequence). This CDR3 region has 15 residues. The DNA of the CDR3 is TGTGCCAGCAAGATACCACAGGGGAATAACTATGGCTACACCTTC. Translation: CASKIPQGNNYGYTF.

The chain has TRBV4-2 and TRBJ2-3; the match to TRBD2 covers 8 bases. V lost 0 bases and J lost 7; bases outside the gene matches: 12. Germline lookup yields CDR1 LGHNA and CDR2 YNFKEQ. The CDR3 loop spans 17 amino acids. CDR3 in DNA: TGTGCCAGCAGCCAAGATCCACCCGGGGGGGCTTCAAATACGCAGTATTTT. This sequence encodes CASSQDPPGGASNTQYF.

The CDR3 nucleotides are TGTGCCAGCAGCCAAGGGCTAAGCACAGATACGCAGTATTTT. Amino acid sequence: CASSQGLSTDTQYF. V is TRBV3-1 (or the pseudogene TRBV3-2) and J is TRBJ2-3; D is undetermined. Trimming removed 1 base at V and 0 bases at J, with 5 bases between. Germline V gene lookup returns CDR1 LGHDT and CDR2 YNNKEL (reference sequence). The CDR3 is made up of 14 amino acids.

The chain employs TRBV18 and TRBJ2-7; 9 positions match TRBD1. There are 14 residues in the CDR3. V lost 6 bases, J lost 3 bases, and 6 bases stayed unmatched. Germline V lookup: CDR1 KGHSH, CDR2 LQKENI. DNA for the CDR3: TGTGCCAGCTCGGGGAGACAGGGGGTCTACGAGCAGTACTTC. Protein: CASSGRQGVYEQYF. Full variable domain (rest looked up from reference TRBV18 and TRBJ2-7): NAGVMQNPRHLVRRRGQEARLRCSPMKGHSHVYWYRQLPEEGLKFMVYLQKENIIDESGMPKERFSAEFPKEGPSILRIQQVVRGDSAAYFCASSGRQGVYEQYFGPGTRLTVT.